Shown below are 2 T cell receptor beta chains from a single sample sequenced in a study of beta chain features in type 1 diabetes. Reverse transcription of all isolated RNA meant that expressed TCRB transcripts were sequenced. Here immunoSEQ multiplex PCR was the method, and the copy in TCRdb shows in-frame clones only, minus some. This sample has about 250,000 clones; roughly 14% occur once, and the top ten carry about 0.024%. Material: naive CD4+ T cells from blood. These receptors all stem from a middle-aged woman in good health.

This rearrangement joins TRBV5-8 to TRBJ2-1, with 8 bases that match TRBD2. The CDR3 has 16 amino acids. In germline, CDR1 is SGHTS, CDR2 YDEGEE. The J segment lost 6 bases and the V segment lost 3 bases, leaving 11 bases of the junction unmatched. The DNA of the CDR3 is TGTGCCAGCAGCTCCGGGGGGGCCCTCTCTCGCAATGAGCAGTTCTTC. This codes for CASSSGGALSRNEQFF.

As concerns this clone: Other DNA sequences in the same sample also yield this CDR3. The rearrangement uses TRBV5-1 and TRBJ2-7; a possible D gene is TRBD1 (5 bases). The V and J ends lost 2 bases and 0 bases respectively, with 9 bases between them. CDR3 length: 14 amino acids. Germline V CDR1 and CDR2: SGHRS, YFSETQ. CDR3 DNA sequence: TGCGCCAGCAGCTTTGGACAAAGCTCCTACGAGCAGTACTTC. It specifies CASSFGQSSYEQYF.